This T cell receptor (beta chain) was captured in a study of regulatory T cells in long-lasting Graves disease. This CDR3 is built from 17 residues. V lost 6 bases and J lost 2, with 19 bases in between. In this sample, this clonotype turned up many times. Its specificity is not known. Time point described: newly diagnosed GD, antithyroid drugs for less than 3 months. RNA extracted from PBMCs served as the sequencing template. Whole-study findings and limits: The work looked only at peripheral blood and did not look at thyroid tissue.

Arm-PCR with iRepertoire HTBI primers amplified the CDR3 regions for these TCR beta libraries. MiXCR was run by TCRdb on the multiplex PCR reads, yielding one entry per CDR3 protein. The sample has under 300,000 distinct CDR3 sequences; 20% to 25% are singletons. The sequence was obtained from a female donor with Graves disease. The chain is built from TRBV12-3 or TRBV12-4 and TRBJ2-2, with a tentative D call TRBD2 (5 bases). The sequencing used peripheral blood mononuclear cells (PBMCs), collected at new diagnosis, from a patient treated with antithyroid drugs. In nucleotides, the CDR3 is TGTGCCAGCAGCCCAAGTTTTAGCGCGTCTAACACCGGGGAGCTGTTTTTT. Translating it yields CASSPSFSASNTGELFF.